The text below deals with one T cell receptor beta chain. What it binds is not known. Other DNA sequences within the sample encode an identical CDR3. There are 14 residues in the CDR3. Germline assignment: CDR1 LNHDA and CDR2 SQIVND (reference sequence). The V end was cut by 6 bases, the J end by 0 bases, with 11 bases between. Sorting of CD4+ naive, central memory, regulatory and stem cell-like memory cells was performed via CD45RO/CCR7/CD25/CD127/CD95/CD27. This sample was included in a study of beta chain features in type 1 diabetes. Whole-study results and caveats: A moderate, significant TCRB CDR3 shortening appeared in type 1 diabetes across four CD4+ subsets. The study found that naive, central memory and Treg TCRB repertoires appeared more similar in patients than in healthy donors. Fewer junction insertions and more nucleotide deletions appeared in type 1 diabetes patients.

The study reverse transcribed the entire isolated RNA, so it sequenced expressed TCRB transcripts. Sequencing was performed with immunoSEQ multiplex PCR; in TCRdb, only in-frame clones are kept and a portion is missing. The data contain 35,000 or so clones, roughly two thirds of them singletons. Material for sequencing was Tregs from blood. This sequence originates from a woman in her twenties or thirties in good health. J is TRBJ1-1 and V is TRBV19; the D gene is possibly TRBD1 (5 bases). The CDR3 DNA sequence: TGTGCCAGTAGGCCGACAGAGATGAACACTGAAGCTTTCTTT. Its protein product is CASRPTEMNTEAFF.